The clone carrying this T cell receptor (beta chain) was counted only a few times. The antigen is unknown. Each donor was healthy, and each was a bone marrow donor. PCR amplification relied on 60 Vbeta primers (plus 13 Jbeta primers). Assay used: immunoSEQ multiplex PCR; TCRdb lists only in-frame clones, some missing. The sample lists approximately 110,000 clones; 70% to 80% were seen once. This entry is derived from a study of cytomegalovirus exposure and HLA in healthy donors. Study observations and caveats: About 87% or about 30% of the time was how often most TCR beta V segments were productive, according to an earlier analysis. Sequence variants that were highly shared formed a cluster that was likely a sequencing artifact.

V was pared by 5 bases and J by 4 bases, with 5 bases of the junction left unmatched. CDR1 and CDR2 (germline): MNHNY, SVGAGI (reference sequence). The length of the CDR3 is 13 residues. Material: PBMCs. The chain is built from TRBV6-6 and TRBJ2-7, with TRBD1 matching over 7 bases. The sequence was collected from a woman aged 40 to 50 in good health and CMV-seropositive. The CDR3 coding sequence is TGTGCCAGCAGTCGAAGGGGGCCATACGAGCAGTACTTC. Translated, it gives CASSRRGPYEQYF.